This T cell receptor (beta chain) was identified in a study of Graves' ophthalmopathy and Graves' hyperthyroidism (dated by TCRdb to between 2018 and 2020). Broadly, across the study: Peripheral blood was collected at initial diagnosis, before any treatment. TCR beta repertoire signatures were used to distinguish Graves' ophthalmopathy from Graves' hyperthyroidism and to predict progression to ophthalmopathy. In total, approximately 130 blood samples were TCR-sequenced: 40 to 45 ophthalmopathy, roughly 77 hyperthyroidism and some 17 hyperthyroidism-to-ophthalmopathy patients. To explore V-J signatures distinguishing ophthalmopathy from hyperthyroidism, a discovery set of 100 patients (43 ophthalmopathy, some 57 stable hyperthyroidism) was enrolled. An independent validation cohort comprised roughly 20 hyperthyroidism patients and some 16 patients who later progressed from hyperthyroidism to ophthalmopathy. In 6 or 7 hyperthyroidism patients, T-cell repertoires of thyroid tissue and blood were compared. Once sampling was done, hyperthyroidism patients were given methimazole at a starting dose of 30 mg daily, while ophthalmopathy patients were given high-dose intravenous methylprednisolone. For training and testing, the 95 to 100 patients in the discovery cohort were randomly divided in a 7:3 ratio.

Relative to germline, V is 2 bases shorter and J is 5 bases shorter, with 10 bases between their ends. Per the germline V gene, MGHRA is the CDR1 and YSYEKL is the CDR2. Including cysteine and phenylalanine, the CDR3 has 15 amino acids. The retained sequence is limited to the CDR3, 45 bases, with the frame set at the first base. Ophthalmopathy patients were characterized by moderately to severely active disease, a Clinical Activity Score of at least 3, a NOSPECS grade of at least 4, and a disease duration under 3 months. Anyone with other autoimmune diseases, uncontrolled infections, pregnancy or lactation was excluded from the study. Diagnosis was based on clinical symptoms, serum thyroxine, TRAb, thyroid ultrasound and orbital computed tomography. PBMCs were isolated from 10 ml of fresh peripheral blood by Ficoll-Paque density gradient centrifugation. Trizol reagent was used to extract the total RNA, and its quality was then checked on an Agilent 2100 Bioanalyzer.

This clonotype was observed at least ten times. No cognate antigen has been identified for it. No clone much larger than this one lies a single base away; base qualities are absent. For repertoire sequencing, the TCR beta CDR3 regions were amplified from RNA transcripts. HTBI primers and the Qiagen OneStep RT-PCR kit were used in a first-round RT-PCR, which was followed by a second-round multiplex PCR, size selection and purification. Sequencing of the libraries was carried out on an Illumina HiSeq2000 in paired-end mode with 100 bp reads. In the original analysis: Reads were processed with SOAPnuke, discarding reads with adapters, uncalled bases, mean Phred below 15, or no exact constant-primer or identifier match. COPE v1.2.5 was used to merge the high-quality paired reads. Unique nucleotide sequences were defined as clonotypes and aligned to IMGT TRB V, D and J references using MiTCR v1.1. Only V-J combinations with frequency above 0.0001 were analysed, covering over 98% of repertoires. For each V-J combination, a TCR clonal expansion and chaos score was defined as the ratio of F50 clonal expansion to chaos observed in the TCRdist matrix. Features were reduced by Welch's t-statistics and random forest to around 13 V-J combinations, which fed a naive Bayes classifier. Thyroid-blood repertoire similarity was quantified with the Morisita-Horn index. TCRdb took the public reads, trimmed them with fastp at Q25, ran MiXCR for clone calling and kept in-frame beta chains. CDR3 protein sequences are deduplicated, and each keeps its most common genes and DNA. The V and J calls here are based on TCRdb, not the publication. The sample table lists 450,000 or so distinct CDR3 sequences, about an eighth of them with a count of one. The ten largest make up over 7.5% of the sample.

Results and caveats for the whole study, not just this receptor: Sample size was not statistically predetermined, and group allocation was not concealed from the investigators. In cross-validation, the 13-signature model distinguished ophthalmopathy from stable hyperthyroidism with 85% to 90% sensitivity and nearly 82% specificity, and in the test set the corresponding values were 80% and 75%. Most expanded thyroid clonotypes with a frequency above 0.001 also appeared in blood, which suggests that blood repertoires may reflect the immune response in the thyroid. In validation, the model predicted ophthalmopathy progression with about 71% sensitivity and approximately 75% specificity; around twelve predicted patients were CT-confirmed with GO in a median of approximately six months.

Sample: blood. The chain employs TRBV4-1 and TRBJ1-6, with the D segment identity uncertain. This TCR derives from a woman aged 25 to 39 with Graves' ophthalmopathy. Donor details come from another sample of the same person, matched by shared clones. The DNA sequence follows: TGCGCCAGCAGCCAAAACAGAATCCATAATTCACCCCTCCACTTT. Its product reads: CASSQNRIHNSPLHF.